This is a list of T cell receptor beta chains from one sample in a study of monozygotic twins with inflammatory bowel disease. TCRdb re-called the 5' RACE reads; one entry per CDR3 protein, DNA not given. Here the sample table reports roughly 140,000 distinct CDR3 sequences. Input material: blood. These receptors were obtained from a human donor with ulcerative colitis or Crohn's disease, or a healthy co-twin of an affected twin (not recorded which). The CDR3 runs from the conserved cysteine through the conserved F or W. Fields, in order: J gene, V gene, CDR3 protein.

>TRBJ1-6|TRBV20-1
CSARVTDSPLHF
>TRBJ1-5|TRBV7-2
CASSLEGMSNQPQHF
>TRBJ2-7|TRBV5-1
CASSQTPQTYEQYF
>TRBJ2-4|TRBV19
CASSIPSGIQYF
>TRBJ2-1|TRBV20-1
CSARVKKIGAEQFF
>TRBJ2-5|TRBV29-1
CSVIGPGTGLKTQYF
>TRBJ1-1|TRBV7-3
CASSLSGRFEAFF
>TRBJ1-1|TRBV2
CASNGDRGLMNTEAFF
>TRBJ2-7|TRBV20-1
CSVPGTGNYEQYF
>TRBJ2-5|TRBV3-1
CASSQDAERGIWETQYF